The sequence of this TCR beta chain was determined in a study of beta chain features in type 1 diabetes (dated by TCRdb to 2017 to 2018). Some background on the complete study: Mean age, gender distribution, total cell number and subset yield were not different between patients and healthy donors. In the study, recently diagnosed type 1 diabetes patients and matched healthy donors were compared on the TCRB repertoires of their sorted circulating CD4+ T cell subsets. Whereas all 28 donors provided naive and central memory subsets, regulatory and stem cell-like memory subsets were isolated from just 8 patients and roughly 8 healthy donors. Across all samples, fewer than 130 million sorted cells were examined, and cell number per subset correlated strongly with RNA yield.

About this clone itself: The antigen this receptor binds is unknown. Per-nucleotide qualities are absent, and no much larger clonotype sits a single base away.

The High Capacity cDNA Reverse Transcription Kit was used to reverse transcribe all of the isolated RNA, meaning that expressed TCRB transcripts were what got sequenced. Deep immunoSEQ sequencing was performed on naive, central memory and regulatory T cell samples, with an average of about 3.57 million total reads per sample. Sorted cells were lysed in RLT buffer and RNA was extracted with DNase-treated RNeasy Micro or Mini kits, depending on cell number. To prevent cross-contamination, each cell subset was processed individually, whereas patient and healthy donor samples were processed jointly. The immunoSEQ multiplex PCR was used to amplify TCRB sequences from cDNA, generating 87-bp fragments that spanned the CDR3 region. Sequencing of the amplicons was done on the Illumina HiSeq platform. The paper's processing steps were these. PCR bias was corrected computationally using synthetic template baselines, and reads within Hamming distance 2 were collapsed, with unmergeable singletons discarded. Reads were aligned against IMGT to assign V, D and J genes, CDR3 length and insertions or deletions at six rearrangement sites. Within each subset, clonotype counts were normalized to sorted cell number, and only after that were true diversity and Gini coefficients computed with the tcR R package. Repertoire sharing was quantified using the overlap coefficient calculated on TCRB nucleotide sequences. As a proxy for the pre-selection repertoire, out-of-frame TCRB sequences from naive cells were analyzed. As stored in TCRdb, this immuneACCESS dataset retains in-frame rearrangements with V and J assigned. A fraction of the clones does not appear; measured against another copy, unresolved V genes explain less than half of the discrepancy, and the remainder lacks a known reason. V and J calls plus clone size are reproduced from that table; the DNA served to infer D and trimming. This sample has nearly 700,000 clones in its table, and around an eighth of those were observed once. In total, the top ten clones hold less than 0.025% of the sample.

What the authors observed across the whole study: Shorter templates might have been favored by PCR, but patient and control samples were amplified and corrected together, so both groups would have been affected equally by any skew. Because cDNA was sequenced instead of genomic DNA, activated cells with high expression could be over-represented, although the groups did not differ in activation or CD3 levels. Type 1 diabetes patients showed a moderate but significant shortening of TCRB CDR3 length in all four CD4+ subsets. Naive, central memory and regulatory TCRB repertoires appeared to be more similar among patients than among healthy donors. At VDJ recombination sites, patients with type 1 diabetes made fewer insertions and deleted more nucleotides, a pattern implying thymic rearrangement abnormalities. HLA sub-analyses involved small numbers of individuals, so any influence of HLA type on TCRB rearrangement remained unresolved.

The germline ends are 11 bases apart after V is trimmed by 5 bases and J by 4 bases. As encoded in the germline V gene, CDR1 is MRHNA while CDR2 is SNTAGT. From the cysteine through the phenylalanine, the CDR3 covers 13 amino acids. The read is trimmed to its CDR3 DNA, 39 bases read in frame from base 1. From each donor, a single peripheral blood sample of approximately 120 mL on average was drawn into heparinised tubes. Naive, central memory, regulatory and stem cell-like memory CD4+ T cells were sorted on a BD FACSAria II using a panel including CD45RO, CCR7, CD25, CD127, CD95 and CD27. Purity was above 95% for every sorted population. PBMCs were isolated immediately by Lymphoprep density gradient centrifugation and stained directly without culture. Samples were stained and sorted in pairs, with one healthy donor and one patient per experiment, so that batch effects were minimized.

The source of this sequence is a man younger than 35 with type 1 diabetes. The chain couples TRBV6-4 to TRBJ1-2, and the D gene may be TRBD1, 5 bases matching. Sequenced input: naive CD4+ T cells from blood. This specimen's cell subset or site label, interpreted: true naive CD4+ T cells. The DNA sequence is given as TGTGCCAGCAGTCGGGACGGACCCTATGGCTACACCTTC. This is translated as CASSRDGPYGYTF.